Shown below are 13 T cell receptor beta chains from a single sample sequenced in a study of blood T cell repertoires in COVID-19. Repertoires were generated with immunoSEQ multiplex PCR, while TCRdb's copy carries only in-frame clones and drops some. This sample yields under 250,000 clones, of which 70% to 90% are seen a single time; 2.9% belongs to the top ten. Specimen: peripheral blood. The receptors come from a man aged 45-65 years who had recovered from COVID-19.

In its sample, this clone was seen a few times. CDR3 DNA: TGTGCCAGCTCACCCCGGGAACTAGCGGAAGCCTACGAGCAGTACTTC. Its protein is CASSPRELAEAYEQYF. J is TRBJ2-7 and V is TRBV18; TRBD2 aligns across 8 bases. Unmatched junction bases numbered 9, after V lost 3 bases and J lost 2 bases. In germline, CDR1 is KGHSH, CDR2 LQKENI. There are 16 residues in the CDR3.

This sequence joins TRBV10-2 and TRBJ1-1; 7 bases fit TRBD1. V shed 8 bases and J 5 bases; nucleotides not matched to a gene: 8. The CDR3 totals 13 residues. The germline CDR1 and CDR2 sequences are WSHSY and SAAADI. The CDR3, as DNA: TGCGCCAGCGTAGGACAGGCCGGGACTGAAGCTTTCTTT. Encoded protein: CASVGQAGTEAFF.

The chain has TRBV6-5 and TRBJ2-7; 7 bases are shared with TRBD1. From germline, CDR1 is MNHEY and CDR2 SVGAGI. This CDR3 is 14 amino acids long. Trimming removed 10 bases from V and 1 base from J; junction bases left unmatched: 10. CDR3 in DNA: TGTGCCACCATGAACAGGGGTGCGTCCTACGAGCAGTACTTC. Translated: CATMNRGASYEQYF.

The CDR3, as DNA: TGTGCCAGCAACCGAAAGGGACAGAGTTACAATGAGCAGTTCTTC. Amino acid sequence: CASNRKGQSYNEQFF. The V gene is TRBV6-5, the J gene TRBJ2-1; TRBD1 agrees at 7 bases. The germline gives CDR1 MNHEY, CDR2 SVGAGI. This CDR3 is 15 amino acids long. The J segment lost 4 bases and the V segment lost 7 bases, leaving 10 bases of the junction unmatched.

The chain couples TRBV10-3 to TRBJ2-1; TRBD2 matches at 11 bases. V was pared by 4 bases and J by 3 bases, with 2 bases of the junction left unmatched. Germline V CDR1 and CDR2: ENHRY, SYGVKD. CDR3 length: 15 residues. The chain's CDR3 is CAISAGTSGYNEQFF. In nucleotides, the CDR3 is TGTGCCATCAGTGCCGGGACTAGCGGCTACAATGAGCAGTTCTTC.

The chain employs TRBV18 and TRBJ2-5, with a possible D match to TRBD1 (6 bases). CDR3 length: 16 amino acids. Germline V gene lookup returns CDR1 KGHSH and CDR2 LQKENI. V was shortened by 3 bases and J by 1 base, with 15 bases between the two germline ends. CDR3 protein: CASSPENRDIQETQYF. The CDR3, as DNA: TGTGCCAGCTCACCTGAAAACAGGGACATCCAAGAGACCCAGTACTTC.

The chain recombines TRBV3-1 (or the pseudogene TRBV3-2) with TRBJ2-7; D may be TRBD1 (6 bases). V was pared by 5 bases and J by 0 bases, with 14 bases between. This CDR3 is 15 amino acids long. Germline CDR1 reads LGHDT; CDR2 reads YNNKEL (reference sequence). The CDR3 reads CASSTDRTPSYEQYF. In DNA form, the CDR3 reads TGTGCCAGCAGCACCGACAGGACCCCCTCCTACGAGCAGTACTTC.

J is TRBJ1-1 and V is TRBV27, with D uncertain. Germline values: CDR1 MNHEY, CDR2 SMNVEV (reference sequence). Trimming stripped 7 bases from V and 6 bases from J, with 9 bases between. The CDR3 has 11 residues. The CDR3 sequence is CASIGRAEAFF. The DNA of the CDR3 is TGTGCCAGCATCGGTCGGGCTGAAGCTTTCTTT.

J is TRBJ2-7 and V is TRBV6-1, with a weak D call TRBD2 (6 bases). The CDR3 has 14 residues. Per germline, CDR1 MNHNS and CDR2 SASEGT. V was cut by 2 bases and J by 4 bases, with 12 bases left in between. This CDR3 is CASSESPAGYEQYF. DNA of the CDR3: TGTGCCAGCAGTGAATCCCCGGCGGGGTACGAGCAGTACTTC.

This clone was seen a handful of times. The chain carries TRBV11-2 and TRBJ2-7; 8 bases map to TRBD2. This CDR3 has 17 amino acids. Germline lookup yields CDR1 SGHAT and CDR2 FQNNGV. After removal of 4 bases from V and 1 base from J, the junction contained 12 bases not matched to a gene. The CDR3 DNA follows: TGTGCCAGCAGCTCCATCGGGGGCGGGAGGATATCCTACGAGCAGTACTTC. Translating gives CASSSIGGGRISYEQYF.

The CDR3 coding sequence is TGCGCCAGCAGCTTGGGCACAGGGTATTCCACAGATACGCAGTATTTT. Protein product: CASSLGTGYSTDTQYF. The V and J genes are TRBV5-1 and TRBJ2-3, with D tentatively TRBD1 (6 bases). Germline CDR1 reads SGHRS; CDR2 reads YFSETQ. This CDR3 is 16 amino acids long. Between the trimmed V and J ends, which lost 0 bases and 2 bases, there was a span of 13 bases.

V gene TRBV5-8 combines with J gene TRBJ2-1; 9 bases line up with TRBD2. The V gene's germline CDR1 is SGHTS and CDR2 YDEGEE. V trimming: 4 bases; J trimming: 5 bases; junction bases outside the gene matches: 7. The CDR3 extends over 15 amino acids. CDR3 residues: CASSLLAGRNNEQFF. CDR3 in DNA: TGTGCCAGCAGCCTCCTAGCGGGGCGAAACAATGAGCAGTTCTTC.

The genes are TRBV2 and TRBJ2-3; weak D call: TRBD1 (6 bases). The V and J ends lost 6 bases and 0 bases respectively, with 10 bases between them. This CDR3 has 14 residues. Per germline, CDR1 SNHLY and CDR2 FYNNEI. The CDR3 DNA reads as TGTGCCAGCAGACAGGGCCTTAGCACAGATACGCAGTATTTT. Its translation: CASRQGLSTDTQYF. The variable domain in full, completed from reference TRBV2 and TRBJ2-3, reads EPEVTQTPSHQVTQMGQEVILRCVPISNHLYFYWYRQILGQKVEFLVSFYNNEISEKSEIFDDQFSVERPDGSNFTLKIRSTKLEDSAMYFCASRQGLSTDTQYFGPGTRLTVL.